The entry below gives a single TCR beta chain sequence along with its context. Its specificity is not known. Treatment noted: roughly ten-day PBMC culture with coronavirus spike peptide pools or control peptides (ViraFEST assay). With the Oncomine TCR Beta short-read assay, DNA from cultured CD4+ T cells was sequenced. TCRdb re-analysed the PCR reads in MiXCR, keeping a single row per CDR3 protein. The profile covers over 15,000 distinct CDR3 sequences, with 39% appearing a single time and roughly 5.9% taken by the ten largest. Deletions cut 5 bases from V and 4 bases from J, with 14 bases between. CDR3 length: 14 residues. The germline CDR1 and CDR2 sequences are SGHVS and FQNEAQ. This record belongs to a study of vaccination and CD4 T cells after COVID-19. Study-wide points: Going from approximately 21 to 38, median SARS-CoV-2-reactive clonotypes did not rise significantly.

The input for sequencing was CD4+ T cells from blood, cultured in vitro, taken before SARS-CoV-2 vaccination. The V call is TRBV7-8, the J call TRBJ1-2; D ambiguous. The TCR comes from a human donor who had recovered from COVID-19. The CDR3 reads CASSRTPEGYGYTF. CDR3 nucleotides: TGTGCCAGCAGCCGGACCCCGGAGGGCTATGGCTACACCTTC.